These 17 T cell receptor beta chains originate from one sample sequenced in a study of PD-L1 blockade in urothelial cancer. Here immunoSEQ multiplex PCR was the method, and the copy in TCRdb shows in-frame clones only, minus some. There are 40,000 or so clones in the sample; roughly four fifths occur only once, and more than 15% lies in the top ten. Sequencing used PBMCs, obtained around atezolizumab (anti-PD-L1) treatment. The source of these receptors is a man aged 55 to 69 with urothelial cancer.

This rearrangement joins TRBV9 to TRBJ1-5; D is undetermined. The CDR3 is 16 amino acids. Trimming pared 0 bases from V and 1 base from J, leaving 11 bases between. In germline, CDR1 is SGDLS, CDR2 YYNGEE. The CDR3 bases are TGTGCCAGCAGCGTAGGCGGGGAAGTGAGCAATCAGCCCCAGCATTTT. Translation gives CASSVGGEVSNQPQHF.

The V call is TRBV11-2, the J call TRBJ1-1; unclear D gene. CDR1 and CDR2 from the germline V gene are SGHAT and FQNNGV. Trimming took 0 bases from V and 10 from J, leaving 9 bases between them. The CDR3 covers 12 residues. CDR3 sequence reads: CASSLEDVGAFF. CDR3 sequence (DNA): TGTGCCAGCAGCTTAGAAGATGTCGGAGCTTTCTTT.

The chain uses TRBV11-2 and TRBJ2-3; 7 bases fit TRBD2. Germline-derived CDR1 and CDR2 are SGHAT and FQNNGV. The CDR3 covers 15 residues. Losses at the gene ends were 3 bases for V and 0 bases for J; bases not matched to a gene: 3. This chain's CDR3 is CASSFSGASTDTQYF. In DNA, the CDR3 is TGTGCCAGCAGCTTCAGCGGGGCTAGCACAGATACGCAGTATTTT.

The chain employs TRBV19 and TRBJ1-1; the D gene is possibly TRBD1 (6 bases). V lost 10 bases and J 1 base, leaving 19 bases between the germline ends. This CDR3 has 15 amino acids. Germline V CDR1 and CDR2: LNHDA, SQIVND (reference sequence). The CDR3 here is CATRGGGSGNTEAFF. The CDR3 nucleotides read TGTGCCACCAGGGGCGGAGGATCGGGGAACACTGAAGCTTTCTTT.

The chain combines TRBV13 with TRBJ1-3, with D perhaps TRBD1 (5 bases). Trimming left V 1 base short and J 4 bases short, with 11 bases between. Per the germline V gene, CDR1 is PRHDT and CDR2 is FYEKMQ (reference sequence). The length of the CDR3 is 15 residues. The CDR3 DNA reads TGTGCCAGCAGCTTAGACCCCAGGGCGGGAAACACCATATATTTT. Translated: CASSLDPRAGNTIYF.

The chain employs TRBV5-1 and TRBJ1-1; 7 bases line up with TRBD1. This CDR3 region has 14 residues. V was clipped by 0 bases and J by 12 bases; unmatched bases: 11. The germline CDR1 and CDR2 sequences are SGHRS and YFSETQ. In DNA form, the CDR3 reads TGCGCCAGCAGCTTGGATGGTGTAGGGGGCGGGCCTTTCTTT. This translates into CASSLDGVGGGPFF. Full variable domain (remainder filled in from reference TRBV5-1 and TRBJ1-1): KAGVTQTPRYLIKTRGQQVTLSCSPISGHRSVSWYQQTPGQGLQFLFEYFSETQRNKGNFPGRFSGRQFSNSRSEMNVSTLELGDSALYLCASSLDGVGGGPFFGQGTRLTVV.

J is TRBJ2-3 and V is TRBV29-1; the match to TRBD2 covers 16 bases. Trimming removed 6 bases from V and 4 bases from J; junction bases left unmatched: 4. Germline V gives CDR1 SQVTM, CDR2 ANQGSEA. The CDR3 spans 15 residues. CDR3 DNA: TGCAGCGTCCCCGGGACTAGCGGGGGGGCAGATACGCAGTATTTT. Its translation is CSVPGTSGGADTQYF.

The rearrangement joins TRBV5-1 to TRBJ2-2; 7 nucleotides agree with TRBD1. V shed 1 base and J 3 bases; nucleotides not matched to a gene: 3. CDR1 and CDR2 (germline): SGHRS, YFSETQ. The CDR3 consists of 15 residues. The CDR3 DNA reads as TGCGCCAGCAGCTTGTTCGACAGGGACACCGGGGAGCTGTTTTTT. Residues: CASSLFDRDTGELFF.

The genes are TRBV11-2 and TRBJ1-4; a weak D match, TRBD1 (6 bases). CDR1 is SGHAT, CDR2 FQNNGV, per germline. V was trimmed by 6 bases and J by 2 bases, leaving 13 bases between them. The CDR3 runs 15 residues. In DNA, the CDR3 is TGTGCCAGCAGTCCACAGGGAGGGACTAATGAAAAACTGTTTTTT. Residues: CASSPQGGTNEKLFF. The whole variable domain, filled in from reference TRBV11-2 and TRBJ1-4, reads EAGVAQSPRYKIIEKRQSVAFWCNPISGHATLYWYQQILGQGPKLLIQFQNNGVVDDSQLPKDRFSAERLKGVDSTLKIQPAKLEDSAVYLCASSPQGGTNEKLFFGSGTQLSVL.

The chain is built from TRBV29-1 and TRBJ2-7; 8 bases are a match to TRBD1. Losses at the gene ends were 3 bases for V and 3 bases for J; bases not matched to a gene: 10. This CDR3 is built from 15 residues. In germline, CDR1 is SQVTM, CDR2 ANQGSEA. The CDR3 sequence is CSVERFGQGNYEQYF. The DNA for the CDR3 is TGCAGCGTTGAGAGATTTGGACAGGGAAACTACGAGCAGTACTTC.

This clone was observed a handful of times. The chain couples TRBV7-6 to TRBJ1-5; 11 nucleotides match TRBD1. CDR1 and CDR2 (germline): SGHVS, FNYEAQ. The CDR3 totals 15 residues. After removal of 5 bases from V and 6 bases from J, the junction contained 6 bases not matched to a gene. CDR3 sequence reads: CASSPRTGGGQPQHF. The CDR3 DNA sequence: TGTGCCAGCAGCCCGCGGACAGGGGGCGGTCAGCCCCAGCATTTT.

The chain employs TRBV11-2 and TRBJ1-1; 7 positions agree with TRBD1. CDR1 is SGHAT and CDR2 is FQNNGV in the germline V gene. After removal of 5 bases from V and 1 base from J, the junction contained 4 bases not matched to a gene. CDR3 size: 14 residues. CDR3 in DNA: TGTGCCAGCAGCACCCGGACAGGGAACACTGAAGCTTTCTTT. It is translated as CASSTRTGNTEAFF.

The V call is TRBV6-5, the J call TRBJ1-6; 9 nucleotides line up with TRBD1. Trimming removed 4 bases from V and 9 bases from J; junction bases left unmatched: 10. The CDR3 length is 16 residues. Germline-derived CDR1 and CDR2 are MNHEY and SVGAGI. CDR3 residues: CASSSLKTGGGSPLHF. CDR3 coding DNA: TGTGCCAGCAGTTCCCTAAAAACAGGGGGCGGTTCACCCCTCCACTTT.

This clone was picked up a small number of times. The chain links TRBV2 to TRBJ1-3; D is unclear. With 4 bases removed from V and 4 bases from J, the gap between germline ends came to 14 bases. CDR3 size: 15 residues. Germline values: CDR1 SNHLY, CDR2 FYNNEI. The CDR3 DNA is TGTGCCAGCAGTGCCCTCACAGTACCGGGAAACACCATATATTTT. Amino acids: CASSALTVPGNTIYF.

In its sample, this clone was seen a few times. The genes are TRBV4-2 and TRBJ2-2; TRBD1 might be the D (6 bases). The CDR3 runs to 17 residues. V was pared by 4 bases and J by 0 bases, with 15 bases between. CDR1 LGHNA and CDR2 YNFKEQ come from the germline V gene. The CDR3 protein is CASSPSGTQANTGELFF. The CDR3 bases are TGTGCCAGCAGCCCCTCCGGGACACAAGCGAACACCGGGGAGCTGTTTTTT.

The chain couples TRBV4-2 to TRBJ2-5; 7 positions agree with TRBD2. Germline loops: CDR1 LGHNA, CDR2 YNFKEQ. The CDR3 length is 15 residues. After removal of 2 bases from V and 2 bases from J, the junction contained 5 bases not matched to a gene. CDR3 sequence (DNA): TGTGCCAGCAGCCAACAGCGGGGTGGGCAAGAGACCCAGTACTTC. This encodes CASSQQRGGQETQYF.

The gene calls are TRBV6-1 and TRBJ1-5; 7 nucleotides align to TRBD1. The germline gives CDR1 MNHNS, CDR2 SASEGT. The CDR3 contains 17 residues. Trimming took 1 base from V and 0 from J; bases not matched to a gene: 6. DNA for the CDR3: TGTGCCAGCAGTGAAGGACAGGGTTGGGGTAGCAATCAGCCCCAGCATTTT. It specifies CASSEGQGWGSNQPQHF.